This is a list of T cell receptor beta chains from one sample in a study of shared clonotypes between healthy human individuals. The repertoire was sequenced with immunoSEQ multiplex PCR; TCRdb's copy has only in-frame clones and lacks some. The data show over a million clones, about 84% seen once. The sequencing input was memory CD4+ T cells from PBMCs. Every receptor here comes from a man between 18 and 29 years old in good health. Some clones in this sample may be carry-over from other donors' samples. Both conserved end residues are part of each CDR3. The D gene is left open where the match is weak.

d_gene	j_gene	v_gene	CDR3nt	CDR3aa
TRBD2	TRBJ2-3	TRBV4-1	TGCGCCAGCAGCCAAGACCGAAGCAGGACTAGCGGGAGCTTGAAGGGGGATACGCAGTATTTT	CASSQDRSRTSGSLKGDTQYF
NA	TRBJ1-1	TRBV2	TGTGCCAGCATGGGTAACCCTGGAGGCACTGAAGCTTTCTTT	CASMGNPGGTEAFF
NA	TRBJ2-5	TRBV6-5	TGTGCCAGCAGACCCGACTACATTCGAGAGACCCAGTACTTC	CASRPDYIRETQYF
NA	TRBJ2-5	TRBV11-2	TGTGCCAGCAGCTTAGGACTTATGGGAGAGACCCAGTACTTC	CASSLGLMGETQYF
NA	TRBJ2-1	TRBV11-3	TGTGCCAGCAGCTTAGACTCGAATGAGCAGTTCTTC	CASSLDSNEQFF
TRBD2	TRBJ2-1	TRBV9	TGTGCCAGCAGCGCGTCTAGCGGGAGGGCCAGTGGCTCCTACAATGAGCAGTTCTTC	CASSASSGRASGSYNEQFF
TRBD1	TRBJ2-7	TRBV27	TGTGCCAGCAGTTCTCCCGGGACAGGGACCTACGAGCAGTACTTC	CASSSPGTGTYEQYF
NA	TRBJ2-7	TRBV11-2	TGTGCCAGCAGCCTAGGCGGCAGGGTCATACCCGAGCAGTACTTC	CASSLGGRVIPEQYF
NA	TRBJ2-3	TRBV5-1	TGCGCCAGCAGCCAGGGACCAGGACCCCATAGCACAGATACGCAGTATTTT	CASSQGPGPHSTDTQYF
NA	TRBJ2-7	TRBV6-5	TGTGCCAGCAGCTACAGGGCTTCCTACGAGCAGTACTTC	CASSYRASYEQYF
NA	TRBJ2-7	TRBV7-8	TGTGCCAGCAGCTTATCCAGGTCCTTCCCCTACGAGCAGTACTTC	CASSLSRSFPYEQYF
TRBD1	TRBJ2-1	TRBV10-3	TGTGCCATCAGTTGGGACAGGGGAGTCAATGAGCAGTTCTTC	CAISWDRGVNEQFF
NA	TRBJ2-3	TRBV18	TGTGCCAGCTCACCCCAGGGGACGACAAGGGGCACGCAGTATTTT	CASSPQGTTRGTQYF
NA	TRBJ2-7	TRBV9	TGTGCCAGCAGCGTAGTCCCGGGAGCCTACGAGCAGTACTTC	CASSVVPGAYEQYF
TRBD1	TRBJ1-3	TRBV7-2	TGTGCCAGCAGCCAACGACAGGGCTACTCTGGAAACACCATATATTTT	CASSQRQGYSGNTIYF
NA	TRBJ1-1	TRBV28	TGTGCCAGCAGTTTAGTGAAAGGCCCCGGAGCTTTCTTT	CASSLVKGPGAFF
NA	TRBJ2-3	TRBV6-1	TGTGCCAGCAGTGAAGCCCCTGATACGCAGTATTTT	CASSEAPDTQYF